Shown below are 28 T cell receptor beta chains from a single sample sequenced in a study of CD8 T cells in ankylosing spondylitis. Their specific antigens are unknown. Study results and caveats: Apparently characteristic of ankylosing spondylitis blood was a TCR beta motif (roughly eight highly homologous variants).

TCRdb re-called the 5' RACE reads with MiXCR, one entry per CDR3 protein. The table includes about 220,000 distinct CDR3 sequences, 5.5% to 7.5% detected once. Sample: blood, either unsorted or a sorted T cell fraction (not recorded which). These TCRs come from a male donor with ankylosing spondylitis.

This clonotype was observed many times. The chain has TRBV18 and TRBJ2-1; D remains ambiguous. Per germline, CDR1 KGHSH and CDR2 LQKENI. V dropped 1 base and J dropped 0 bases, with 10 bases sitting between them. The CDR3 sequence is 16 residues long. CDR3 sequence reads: CASSPLTDRSYNEQFF. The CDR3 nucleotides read TGTGCCAGCTCACCACTCACAGACCGCTCCTACAATGAGCAGTTCTTC.

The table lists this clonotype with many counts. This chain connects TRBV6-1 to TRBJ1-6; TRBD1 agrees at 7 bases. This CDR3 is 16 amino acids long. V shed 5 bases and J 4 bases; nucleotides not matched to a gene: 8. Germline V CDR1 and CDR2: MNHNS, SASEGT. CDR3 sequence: CASSPRGTDYNSPLHF. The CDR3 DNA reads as TGTGCCAGCAGTCCCCGCGGGACAGATTATAATTCACCCCTCCACTTT.

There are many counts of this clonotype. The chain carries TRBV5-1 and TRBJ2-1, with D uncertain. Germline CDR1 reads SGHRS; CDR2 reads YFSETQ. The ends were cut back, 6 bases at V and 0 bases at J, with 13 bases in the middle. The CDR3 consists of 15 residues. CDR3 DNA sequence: TGCGCCAGCACCCAGGAGACGAGCTCCTACAATGAGCAGTTCTTC. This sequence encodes CASTQETSSYNEQFF.

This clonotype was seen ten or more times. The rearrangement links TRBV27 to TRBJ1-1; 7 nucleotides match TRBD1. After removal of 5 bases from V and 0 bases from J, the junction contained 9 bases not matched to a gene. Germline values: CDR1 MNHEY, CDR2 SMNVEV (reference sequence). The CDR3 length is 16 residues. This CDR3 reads CASSPRTGQMNTEAFF. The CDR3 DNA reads TGTGCCAGCAGTCCGCGGACAGGACAGATGAACACTGAAGCTTTCTTT.

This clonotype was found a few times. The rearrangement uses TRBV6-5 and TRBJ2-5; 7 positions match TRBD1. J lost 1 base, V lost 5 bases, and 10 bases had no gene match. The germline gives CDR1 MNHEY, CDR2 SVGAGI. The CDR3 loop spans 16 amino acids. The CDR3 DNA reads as TGTGCCAGCAGTCTACGACAGGGAATGGGCCAAGAGACCCAGTACTTC. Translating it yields CASSLRQGMGQETQYF.

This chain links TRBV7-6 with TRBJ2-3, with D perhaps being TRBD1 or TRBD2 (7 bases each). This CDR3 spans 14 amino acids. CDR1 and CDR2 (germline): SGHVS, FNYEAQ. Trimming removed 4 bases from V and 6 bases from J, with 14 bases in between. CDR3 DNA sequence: TGTGCCAGCAGCTGGGGAGGGGGACAGGATACGCAGTATTTT. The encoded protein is CASSWGGGQDTQYF.

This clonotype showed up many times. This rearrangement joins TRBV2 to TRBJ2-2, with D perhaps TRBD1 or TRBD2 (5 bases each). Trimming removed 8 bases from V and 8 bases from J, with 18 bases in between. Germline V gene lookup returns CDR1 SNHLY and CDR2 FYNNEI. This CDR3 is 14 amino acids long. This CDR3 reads CASGSAEGPGELFF. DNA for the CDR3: TGTGCCAGCGGCTCGGCCGAGGGGCCGGGGGAGCTGTTTTTT.

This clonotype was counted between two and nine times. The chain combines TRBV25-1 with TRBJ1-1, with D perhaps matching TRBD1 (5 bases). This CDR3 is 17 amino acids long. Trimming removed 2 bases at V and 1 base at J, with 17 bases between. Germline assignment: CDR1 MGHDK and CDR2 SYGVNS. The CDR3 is CASSESSPTVGNTEAFF. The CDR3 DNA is TGTGCCAGCAGTGAAAGTTCCCCGACAGTGGGGAACACTGAAGCTTTCTTT. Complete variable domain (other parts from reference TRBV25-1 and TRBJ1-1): EADIYQTPRYLVIGTGKKITLECSQTMGHDKMYWYQQDPGMELHLIHYSYGVNSTEKGDLSSESTVSRIRTEHFPLTLESARPSHTSQYLCASSESSPTVGNTEAFFGQGTRLTVV.

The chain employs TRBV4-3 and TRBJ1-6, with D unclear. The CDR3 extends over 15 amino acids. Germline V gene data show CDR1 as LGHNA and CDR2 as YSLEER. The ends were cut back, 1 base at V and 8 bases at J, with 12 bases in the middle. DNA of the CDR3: TGCGCCAGCAGCCAAGTATTCGGCGGACATTCACCCCTCCACTTT. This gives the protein CASSQVFGGHSPLHF.

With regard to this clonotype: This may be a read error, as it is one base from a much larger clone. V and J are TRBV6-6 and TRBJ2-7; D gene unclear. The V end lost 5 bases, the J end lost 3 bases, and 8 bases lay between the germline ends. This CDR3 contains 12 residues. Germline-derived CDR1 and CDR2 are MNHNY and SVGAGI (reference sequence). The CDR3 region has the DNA TGTGCCAGCAGTGTGAAAGGCTACGAGCAGTACTTC. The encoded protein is CASSVKGYEQYF.

The CDR3 nucleotides are TGCGCCAGCAGCTGGACAGCTTCTGGGGCCAACGTCCTGACTTTC. Its protein product is CASSWTASGANVLTF. V gene TRBV5-1 combines with J gene TRBJ2-6; D perhaps matches TRBD1 (6 bases). The ends were cut back, 3 bases at V and 1 base at J, with 8 bases in the middle. CDR1 and CDR2 (germline): SGHRS, YFSETQ. The length of the CDR3 is 15 residues.

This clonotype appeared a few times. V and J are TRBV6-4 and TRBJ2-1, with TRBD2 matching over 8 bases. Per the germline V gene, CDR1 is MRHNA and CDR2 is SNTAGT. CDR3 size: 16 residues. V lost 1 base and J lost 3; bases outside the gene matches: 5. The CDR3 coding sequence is TGTGCCAGCAGTGACTGGGGCGGGGGGAACTACAATGAGCAGTTCTTC. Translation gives CASSDWGGGNYNEQFF.

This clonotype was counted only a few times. CDR3 in DNA: TGCGCCAGCAGCCAAGGTAGATCGGGCTCCTACGAGCAGTACTTC. Translation gives CASSQGRSGSYEQYF. V gene TRBV4-3 combines with J gene TRBJ2-7; D not resolved. The V end lost 1 base, the J end lost 0 bases, and 10 bases lay between the germline ends. This CDR3 contains 15 residues. Germline lookup yields CDR1 LGHNA and CDR2 YSLEER.

DNA for the CDR3: TGTGCCAGCAGCCCTAGTGTCCGAGGGTTTCAAGAGACCCAGTACTTC. Encoded protein: CASSPSVRGFQETQYF. The chain couples TRBV11-2 to TRBJ2-5; TRBD2 is a possible D gene (5 bases). CDR1 is SGHAT, CDR2 FQNNGV, per germline. V was cut by 5 bases and J by 2 bases, with 18 bases left in between. This CDR3 spans 16 amino acids.

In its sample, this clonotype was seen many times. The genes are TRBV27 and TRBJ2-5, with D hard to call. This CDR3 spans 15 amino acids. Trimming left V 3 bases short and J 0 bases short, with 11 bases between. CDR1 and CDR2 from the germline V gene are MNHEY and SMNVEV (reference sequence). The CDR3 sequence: CASSFSPRYQETQYF. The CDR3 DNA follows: TGTGCCAGCAGTTTCAGTCCCCGGTACCAAGAGACCCAGTACTTC.

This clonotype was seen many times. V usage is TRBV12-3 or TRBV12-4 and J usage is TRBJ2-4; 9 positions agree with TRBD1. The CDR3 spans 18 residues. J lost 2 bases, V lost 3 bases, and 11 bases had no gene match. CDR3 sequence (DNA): TGTGCCAGCAGTTTTAGGGGGAACAGGGGGCTAACCAAAAACATTCAGTACTTC. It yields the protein CASSFRGNRGLTKNIQYF.

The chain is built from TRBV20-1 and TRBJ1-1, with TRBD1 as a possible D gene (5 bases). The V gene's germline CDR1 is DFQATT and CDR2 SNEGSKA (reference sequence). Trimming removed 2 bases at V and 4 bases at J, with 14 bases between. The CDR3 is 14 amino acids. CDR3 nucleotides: TGCAGTGCTAGACATACCGACAGTTTCACTGAAGCTTTCTTT. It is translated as CSARHTDSFTEAFF.

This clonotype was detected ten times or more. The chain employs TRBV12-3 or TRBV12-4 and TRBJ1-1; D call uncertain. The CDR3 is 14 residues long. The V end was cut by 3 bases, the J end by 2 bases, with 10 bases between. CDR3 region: CASSFVKLNTEAFF. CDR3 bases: TGTGCCAGCAGTTTCGTCAAGCTTAACACTGAAGCTTTCTTT.

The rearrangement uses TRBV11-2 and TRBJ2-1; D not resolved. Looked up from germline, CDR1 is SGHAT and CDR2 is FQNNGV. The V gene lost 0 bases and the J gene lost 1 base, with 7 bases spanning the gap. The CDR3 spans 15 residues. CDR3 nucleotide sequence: TGTGCCAGCAGCTTAGATGGCGGTTCCTACAATGAGCAGTTCTTC. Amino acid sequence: CASSLDGGSYNEQFF.

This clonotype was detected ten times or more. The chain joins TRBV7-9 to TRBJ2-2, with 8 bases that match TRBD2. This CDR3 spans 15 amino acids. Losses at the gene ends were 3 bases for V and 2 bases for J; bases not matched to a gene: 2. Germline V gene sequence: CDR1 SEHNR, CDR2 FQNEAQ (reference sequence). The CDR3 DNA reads TGTGCCAGCAGCTTTGGACTAGCAAACACCGGGGAGCTGTTTTTT. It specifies CASSFGLANTGELFF. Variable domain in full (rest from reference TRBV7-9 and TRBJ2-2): DTGVSQNPRHKITKRGQNVTFRCDPISEHNRLYWYRQTLGQGPEFLTYFQNEAQLEKSRLLSDRFSAERPKGSFSTLEIQRTEQGDSAMYLCASSFGLANTGELFFGEGSRLTVL.

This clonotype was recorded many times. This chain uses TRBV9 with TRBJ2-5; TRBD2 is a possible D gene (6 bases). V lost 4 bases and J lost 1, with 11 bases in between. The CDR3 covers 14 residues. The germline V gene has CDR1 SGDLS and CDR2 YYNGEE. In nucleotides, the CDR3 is TGTGCCAGCAGCCCAGGAGGGCCCCAAGAGACCCAGTACTTC. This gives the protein CASSPGGPQETQYF.

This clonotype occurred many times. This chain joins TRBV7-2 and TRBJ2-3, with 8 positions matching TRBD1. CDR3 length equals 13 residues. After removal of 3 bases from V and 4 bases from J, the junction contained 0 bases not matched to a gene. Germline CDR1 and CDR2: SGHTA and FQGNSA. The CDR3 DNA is TGTGCCAGCAGCTTCAGGGGGCCAGATACGCAGTATTTT. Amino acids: CASSFRGPDTQYF.

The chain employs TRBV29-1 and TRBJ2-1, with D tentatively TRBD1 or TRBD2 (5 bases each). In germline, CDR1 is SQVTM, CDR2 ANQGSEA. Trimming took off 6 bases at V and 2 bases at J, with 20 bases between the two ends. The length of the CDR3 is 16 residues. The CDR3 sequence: CSVQRDLSFTYNEQFF. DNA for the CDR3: TGCAGCGTCCAGAGGGACCTTAGCTTTACCTACAATGAGCAGTTCTTC.

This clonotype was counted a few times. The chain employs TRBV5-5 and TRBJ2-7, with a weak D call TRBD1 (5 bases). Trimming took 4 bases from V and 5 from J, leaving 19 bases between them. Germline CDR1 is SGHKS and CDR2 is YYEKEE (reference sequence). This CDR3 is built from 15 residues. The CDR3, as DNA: TGTGCCAGCAGCCCCCGTGGAAGGGGTGGGGACGAGCAGTACTTC. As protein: CASSPRGRGGDEQYF.

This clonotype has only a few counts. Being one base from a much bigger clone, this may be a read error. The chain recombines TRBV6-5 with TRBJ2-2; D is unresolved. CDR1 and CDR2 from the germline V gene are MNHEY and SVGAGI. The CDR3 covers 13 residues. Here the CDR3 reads CASSYSKTGELFF. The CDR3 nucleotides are TGTGCCAGCAGTTACTCGAAAACCGGGGAGCTGTTTTTT.

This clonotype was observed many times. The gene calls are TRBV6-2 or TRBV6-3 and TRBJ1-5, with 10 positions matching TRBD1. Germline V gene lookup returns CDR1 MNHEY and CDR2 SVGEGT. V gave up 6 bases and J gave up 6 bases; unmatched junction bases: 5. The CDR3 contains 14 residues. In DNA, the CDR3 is TGTGCCAGCAGCTGGACAGGGGGACCTCAGCCCCAGCATTTT. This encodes CASSWTGGPQPQHF.

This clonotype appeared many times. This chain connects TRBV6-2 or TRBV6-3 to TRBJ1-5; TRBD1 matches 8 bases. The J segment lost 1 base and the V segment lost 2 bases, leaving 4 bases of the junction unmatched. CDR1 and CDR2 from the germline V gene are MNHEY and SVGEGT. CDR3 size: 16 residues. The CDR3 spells CASSYGDRFSNQPQHF. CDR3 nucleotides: TGTGCCAGCAGTTACGGGGACAGGTTCAGCAATCAGCCCCAGCATTTT.

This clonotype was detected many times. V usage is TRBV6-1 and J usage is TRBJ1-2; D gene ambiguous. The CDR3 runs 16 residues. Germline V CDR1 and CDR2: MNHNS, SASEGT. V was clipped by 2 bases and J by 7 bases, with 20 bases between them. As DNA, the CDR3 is TGTGCCAGCAGTGAAAACCCTTTGGGGAGGGTCGCTGGCTACACCTTC. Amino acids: CASSENPLGRVAGYTF.